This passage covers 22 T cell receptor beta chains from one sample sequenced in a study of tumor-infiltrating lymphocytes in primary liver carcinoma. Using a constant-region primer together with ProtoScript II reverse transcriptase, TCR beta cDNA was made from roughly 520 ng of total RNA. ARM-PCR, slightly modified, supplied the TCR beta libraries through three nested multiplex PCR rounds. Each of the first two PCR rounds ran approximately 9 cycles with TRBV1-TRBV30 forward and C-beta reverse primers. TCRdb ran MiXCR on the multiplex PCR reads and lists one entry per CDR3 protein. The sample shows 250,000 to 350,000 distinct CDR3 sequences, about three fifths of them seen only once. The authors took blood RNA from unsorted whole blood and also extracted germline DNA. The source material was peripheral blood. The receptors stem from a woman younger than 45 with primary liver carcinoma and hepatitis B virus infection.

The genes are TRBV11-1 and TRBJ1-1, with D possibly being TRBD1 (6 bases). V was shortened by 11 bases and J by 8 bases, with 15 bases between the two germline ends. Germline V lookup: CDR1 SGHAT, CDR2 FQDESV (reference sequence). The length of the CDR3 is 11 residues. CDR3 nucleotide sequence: TGTGCCGTCAGCTTTGACAGGGAAGCTTTCTTT. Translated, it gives CAVSFDREAFF.

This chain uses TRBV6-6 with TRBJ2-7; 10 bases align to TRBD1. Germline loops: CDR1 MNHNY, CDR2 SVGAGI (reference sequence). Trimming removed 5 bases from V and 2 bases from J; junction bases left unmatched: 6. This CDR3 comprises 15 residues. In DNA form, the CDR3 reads TGTGCCAGCAGTGGATCCGGGACAGGGGCCTACGAGCAGTACTTC. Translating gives CASSGSGTGAYEQYF.

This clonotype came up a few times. Here the CDR3 reads CASSYSAGAGYTF. For the CDR3, the DNA is TGTGCCAGCAGTTACTCGGCGGGTGCGGGCTACACCTTC. V and J are TRBV6-2 or TRBV6-3 and TRBJ1-2; D unresolved. In germline, CDR1 is MNHEY, CDR2 SVGEGT. CDR3 size: 13 residues. With 0 bases removed from V and 8 bases from J, the gap between germline ends came to 10 bases.

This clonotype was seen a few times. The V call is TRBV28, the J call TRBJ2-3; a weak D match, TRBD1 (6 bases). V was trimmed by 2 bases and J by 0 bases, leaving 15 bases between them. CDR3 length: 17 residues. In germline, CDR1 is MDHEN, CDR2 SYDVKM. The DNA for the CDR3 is TGTGCCAGCAGTTTAAAATTGGGACAACCTAGCACAGATACGCAGTATTTT. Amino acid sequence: CASSLKLGQPSTDTQYF.

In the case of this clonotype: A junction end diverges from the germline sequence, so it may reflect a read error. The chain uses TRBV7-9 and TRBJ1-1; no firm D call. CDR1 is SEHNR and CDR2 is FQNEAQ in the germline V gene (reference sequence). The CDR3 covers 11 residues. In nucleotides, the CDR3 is TGTGCCAGCAGCTTAGACACTGAAGTTTTCTTT. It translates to CASSLDTEVFF.

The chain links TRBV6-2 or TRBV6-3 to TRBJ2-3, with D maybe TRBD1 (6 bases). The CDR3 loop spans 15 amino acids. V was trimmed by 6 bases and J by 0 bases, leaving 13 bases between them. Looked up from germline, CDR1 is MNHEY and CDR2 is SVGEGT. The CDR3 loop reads CASRGQGTSTDTQYF. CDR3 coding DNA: TGTGCCAGCAGGGGACAAGGAACCAGCACAGATACGCAGTATTTT.

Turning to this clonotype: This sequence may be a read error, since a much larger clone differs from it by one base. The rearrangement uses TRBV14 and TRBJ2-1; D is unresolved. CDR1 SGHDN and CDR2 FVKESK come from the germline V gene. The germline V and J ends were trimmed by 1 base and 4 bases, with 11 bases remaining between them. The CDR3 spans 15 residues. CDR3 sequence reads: CASSQAPGPYNEQFF. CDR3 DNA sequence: TGTGCCAGCAGCCAAGCCCCCGGACCGTACAATGAGCAGTTCTTC.

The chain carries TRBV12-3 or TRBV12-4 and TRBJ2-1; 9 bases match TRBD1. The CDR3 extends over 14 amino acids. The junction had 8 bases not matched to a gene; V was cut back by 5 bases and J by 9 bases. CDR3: CASSMRQGGSEQFF. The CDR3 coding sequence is TGTGCCAGCAGTATGCGACAGGGGGGAAGTGAGCAGTTCTTC.

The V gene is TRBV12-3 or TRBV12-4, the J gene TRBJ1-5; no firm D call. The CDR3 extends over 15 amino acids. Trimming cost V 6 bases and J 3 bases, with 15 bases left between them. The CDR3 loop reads CASSLRSAPNQPQHF. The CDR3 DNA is TGTGCCAGCAGCCTCCGCTCCGCTCCCAATCAGCCCCAGCATTTT.

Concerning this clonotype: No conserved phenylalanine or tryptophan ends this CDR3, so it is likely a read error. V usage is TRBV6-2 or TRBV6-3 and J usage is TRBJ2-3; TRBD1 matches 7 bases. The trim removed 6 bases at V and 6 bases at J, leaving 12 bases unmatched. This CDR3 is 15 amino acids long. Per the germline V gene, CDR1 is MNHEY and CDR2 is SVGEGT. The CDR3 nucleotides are TGTGCCAGCAGCAAGGGGGCGAGGTGGTCGGATACGCAGTATCTT. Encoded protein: CASSKGARWSDTQYL.

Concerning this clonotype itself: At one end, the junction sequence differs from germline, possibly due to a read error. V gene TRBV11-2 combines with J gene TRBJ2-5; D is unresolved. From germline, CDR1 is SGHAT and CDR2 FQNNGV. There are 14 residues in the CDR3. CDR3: CGSSPSDSQETQYF. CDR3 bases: TGCGGCAGCAGCCCAAGTGATTCTCAAGAGACCCAGTACTTC.

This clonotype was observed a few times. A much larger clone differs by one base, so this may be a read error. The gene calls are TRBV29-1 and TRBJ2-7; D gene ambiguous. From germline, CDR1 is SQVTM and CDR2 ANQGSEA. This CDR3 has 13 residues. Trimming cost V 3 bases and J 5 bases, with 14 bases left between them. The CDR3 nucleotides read TGCAGCGTTGACCCGGACGTCCCCCACGAGCAGTACTTC. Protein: CSVDPDVPHEQYF.

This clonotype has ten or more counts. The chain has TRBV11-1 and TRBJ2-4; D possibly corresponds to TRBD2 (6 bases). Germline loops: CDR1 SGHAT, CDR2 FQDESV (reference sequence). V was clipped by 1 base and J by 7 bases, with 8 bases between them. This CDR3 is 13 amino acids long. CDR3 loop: CASSLGRENIQYF. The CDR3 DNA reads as TGTGCCAGCAGCTTAGGTCGGGAGAACATTCAGTACTTC.

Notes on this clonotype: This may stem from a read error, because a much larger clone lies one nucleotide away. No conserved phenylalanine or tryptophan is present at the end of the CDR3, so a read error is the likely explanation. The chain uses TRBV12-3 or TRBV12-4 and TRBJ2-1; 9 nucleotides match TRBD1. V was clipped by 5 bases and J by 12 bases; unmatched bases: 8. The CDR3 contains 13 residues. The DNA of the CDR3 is TGTGCCAGCAGTAGGACAGGGGAACATGGGCAGTTCTCC. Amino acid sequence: CASSRTGEHGQFS.

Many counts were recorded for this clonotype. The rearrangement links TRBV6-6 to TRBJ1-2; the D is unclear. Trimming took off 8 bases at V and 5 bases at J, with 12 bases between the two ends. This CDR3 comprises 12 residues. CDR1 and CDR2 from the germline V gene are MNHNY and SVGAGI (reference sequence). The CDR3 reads CASLGRMYGYTF. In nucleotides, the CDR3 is TGTGCCAGCTTAGGACGGATGTATGGCTACACCTTC.

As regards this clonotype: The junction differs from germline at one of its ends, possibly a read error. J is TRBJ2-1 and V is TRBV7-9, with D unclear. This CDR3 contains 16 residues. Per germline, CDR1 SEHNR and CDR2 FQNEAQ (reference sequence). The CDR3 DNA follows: TGTGCCATCAGCTTAGGATGGGCAGGTACCTACAATGAGCAGTTCTTC. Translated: CAISLGWAGTYNEQFF.

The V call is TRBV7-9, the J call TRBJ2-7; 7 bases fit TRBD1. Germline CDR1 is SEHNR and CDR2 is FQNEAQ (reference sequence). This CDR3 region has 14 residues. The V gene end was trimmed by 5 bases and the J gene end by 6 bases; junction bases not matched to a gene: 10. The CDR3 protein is CASSGSGQRGEQYF. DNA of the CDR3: TGTGCCAGCAGCGGATCGGGACAGCGCGGCGAGCAGTACTTC. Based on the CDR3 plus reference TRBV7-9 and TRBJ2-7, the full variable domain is DTGVSQNPRHKITKRGQNVTFRCDPISEHNRLYWYRQTLGQGPEFLTYFQNEAQLEKSRLLSDRFSAERPKGSFSTLEIQRTEQGDSAMYLCASSGSGQRGEQYFGPGTRLTVT.

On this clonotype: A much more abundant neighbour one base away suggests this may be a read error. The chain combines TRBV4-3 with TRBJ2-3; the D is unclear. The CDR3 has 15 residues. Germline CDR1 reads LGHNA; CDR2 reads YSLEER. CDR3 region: CAGSQEDLSTDTQYF. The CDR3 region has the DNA TGCGCCGGCAGCCAAGAGGATCTTTCCACAGATACGCAGTATTTT.

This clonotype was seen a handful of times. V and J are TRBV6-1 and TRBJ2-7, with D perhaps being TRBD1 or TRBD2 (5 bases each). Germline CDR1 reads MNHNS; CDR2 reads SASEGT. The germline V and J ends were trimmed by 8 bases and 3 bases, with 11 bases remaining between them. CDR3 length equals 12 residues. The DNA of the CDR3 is TGTGCCAGCGCGAGGGGCGGCTACGAGCAGTACTTC. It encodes CASARGGYEQYF.

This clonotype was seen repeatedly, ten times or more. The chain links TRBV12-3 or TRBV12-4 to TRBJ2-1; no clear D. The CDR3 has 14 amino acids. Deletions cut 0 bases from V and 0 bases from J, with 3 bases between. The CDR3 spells CASSLASSYNEQFF. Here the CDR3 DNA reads TGTGCCAGCAGTTTAGCGAGCTCCTACAATGAGCAGTTCTTC.

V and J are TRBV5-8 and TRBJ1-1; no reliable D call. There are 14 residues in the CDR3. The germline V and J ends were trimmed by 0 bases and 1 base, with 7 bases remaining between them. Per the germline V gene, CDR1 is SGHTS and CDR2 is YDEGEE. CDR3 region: CASSLVWENTEAFF. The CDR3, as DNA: TGTGCCAGCAGCTTGGTGTGGGAGAACACTGAAGCTTTCTTT.

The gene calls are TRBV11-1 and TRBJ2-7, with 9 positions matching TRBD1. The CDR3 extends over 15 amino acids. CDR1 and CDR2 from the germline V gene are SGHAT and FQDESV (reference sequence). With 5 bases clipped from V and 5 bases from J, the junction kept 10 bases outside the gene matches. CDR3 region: CASSPLQGARNEQYF. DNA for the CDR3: TGTGCCAGCAGCCCTTTACAGGGGGCTCGGAACGAGCAGTACTTC.